This entry lists 20 T cell receptor beta chains sequenced from one sample in a study of spatial heterogeneity in lung cancer. Time point indicated: sample taken at primary tumor resection. Whole RNA obtained from tumor, nontumor lung or frozen PBMC underwent sequencing without sorting. TCRdb ran MiXCR on the 5' RACE reads and lists one entry per CDR3 protein. The sample carries under 75,000 distinct CDR3 sequences, less than 15% recorded once. Sequenced material: PBMCs, taken at surgery. Source of these receptors: a male donor with early-stage non-small cell lung cancer.

This clonotype was counted ten times or more. The chain joins TRBV12-3 or TRBV12-4 to TRBJ1-1, with TRBD1 matching over 7 bases. After removal of 4 bases from V and 5 bases from J, the junction contained 13 bases not matched to a gene. The CDR3 is 16 residues long. CDR3 nucleotide sequence: TGTGCCAGCAGTTCCTACTTGTCCAGGGGGAAGACTGAAGCTTTCTTT. This codes for CASSSYLSRGKTEAFF.

This clonotype has a handful of counts. In nucleotides, the CDR3 is TGTGCCAGCAGCACGGCTAACGGGAATCAGCCCCAGCATTTT. Protein: CASSTANGNQPQHF. V is TRBV3-1 and J is TRBJ1-5; D is uncertain. The germline V gene has CDR1 LGHDT and CDR2 YNNKEL (reference sequence). This CDR3 region has 14 residues. Trimming took off 5 bases at V and 4 bases at J, with 12 bases between the two ends.

The sample holds a few counts of this clonotype. The chain employs TRBV5-1 and TRBJ2-7; D unresolved. Between the trimmed V and J ends, which lost 0 bases and 1 base, there was a span of 8 bases. The germline CDR1 and CDR2 sequences are SGHRS and YFSETQ. The CDR3 totals 14 residues. Here the CDR3 DNA reads TGCGCCAGCAGCTTGGCTGGTGATTCCTACGAGCAGTACTTC. This encodes CASSLAGDSYEQYF.

The chain links TRBV2 to TRBJ1-1; D perhaps matches TRBD1 (6 bases). Trimming removed 2 bases from V and 1 base from J, with 8 bases in between. The CDR3 spans 14 residues. In germline, CDR1 is SNHLY, CDR2 FYNNEI. The DNA of the CDR3 is TGTGCCAGCAGTGAATGGGACAAGAACACTGAAGCTTTCTTT. Its protein is CASSEWDKNTEAFF.

This clonotype was seen more than once but under ten times. J is TRBJ2-3 and V is TRBV10-3; 7 nucleotides line up with TRBD2. Losses at the gene ends were 6 bases for V and 2 bases for J; bases not matched to a gene: 5. The CDR3 runs to 14 residues. Per germline, CDR1 ENHRY and CDR2 SYGVKD. The CDR3 sequence: CAISRDYNTDTQYF. DNA for the CDR3: TGTGCCATCAGCCGGGACTACAACACAGATACGCAGTATTTT.

The chain combines TRBV5-1 with TRBJ2-7; 10 bases are shared with TRBD1. CDR1 and CDR2 from the germline V gene are SGHRS and YFSETQ. V trimming: 4 bases; J trimming: 7 bases; junction bases outside the gene matches: 11. This CDR3 contains 15 residues. CDR3 in DNA: TGCGCCAGCAGCCCCTGGGGACAGGGGACGCGGGAGCAGTACTTC. This codes for CASSPWGQGTREQYF.

V is TRBV29-1 and J is TRBJ1-2; D is unclear. Germline CDR1 reads SQVTM; CDR2 reads ANQGSEA. The CDR3 extends over 11 amino acids. The CDR3: CSDREPRGYTF. The CDR3 region has the DNA TGCAGTGACCGCGAGCCCCGTGGCTACACCTTC.

The chain couples TRBV11-2 to TRBJ2-1, with D possibly being TRBD2 (6 bases). CDR1 SGHAT and CDR2 FQNNGV come from the germline V gene. The CDR3 sequence is 15 residues long. V was clipped by 5 bases and J by 0 bases, with 11 bases between them. Written as DNA, the CDR3 is TGTGCCAGCAGCCCGGAGCGGGTCTCCTACAATGAGCAGTTCTTC. Translated, it gives CASSPERVSYNEQFF.

The sample holds a few counts of this clonotype. The chain is built from TRBV12-3 or TRBV12-4 and TRBJ2-3, with D tentatively TRBD1 or TRBD2 (6 bases each). V lost 6 bases, J lost 6 bases, and 13 bases lay in between. CDR3 length equals 13 residues. The CDR3 DNA reads as TGTGCCAGCAGCTGGCAGGGGAGGGATACGCAGTATTTT. The encoded protein is CASSWQGRDTQYF.

A few counts support this clonotype. The CDR3 DNA is TGTGCCAGCAGCAAAGAAGAAGATTCACCCCTCCACTTT. Translating gives CASSKEEDSPLHF. The chain is built from TRBV21-1 and TRBJ1-6. TRBV21-1 is a documented pseudogene. The CDR3 loop spans 13 amino acids.

Only a few counts were recorded for this clonotype. The DNA of the CDR3 is TGTGCCACCCAGACGGGACAGGGTGGTGGCTACACCTTC. This sequence encodes CATQTGQGGGYTF. The chain employs TRBV12-3 or TRBV12-4 and TRBJ1-2, with 9 positions matching TRBD1. CDR3 length: 13 amino acids. V dropped 10 bases and J dropped 7; count of bases not matched to a gene: 10.

The chain uses TRBV25-1 and TRBJ1-5; D gene uncertain. The CDR3 totals 15 residues. V lost 2 bases, J lost 2 bases, and 10 bases lay in between. The germline V gene encodes CDR1 MGHDK and CDR2 SYGVNS. The CDR3 loop is CASSEIGGGNQPQHF. CDR3 nucleotide sequence: TGTGCCAGCAGTGAAATTGGTGGGGGCAATCAGCCCCAGCATTTT.

With regard to this clonotype: A much larger clone lies a single base off, so this may be a read error. The CDR3 DNA reads TGCGCCAGCAGCTTGCGTACGGTCCAAGAGACCCGGTACTTC. Amino acids: CASSLRTVQETRYF. The rearrangement links TRBV5-1 to TRBJ2-5; D call uncertain. The CDR3 is made up of 14 amino acids. Germline CDR1 SGHRS, CDR2 YFSETQ.

The chain links TRBV27 to TRBJ2-7, with D perhaps being TRBD1 or TRBD2 (5 bases each). In germline, CDR1 is MNHEY, CDR2 SMNVEV (reference sequence). The CDR3 extends over 18 amino acids. The ends were cut back, 6 bases at V and 5 bases at J, with 29 bases in the middle. The DNA of the CDR3 is TGTGCCAGCAGCCCTTACGAGGGGAGAAGAAGGTTTAACGACGAGCAGTACTTC. This gives the protein CASSPYEGRRRFNDEQYF.

This clonotype was seen repeatedly, ten times or more. The chain uses TRBV9 and TRBJ2-7, with D unclear. Germline V gene data show CDR1 as SGDLS and CDR2 as YYNGEE. V was trimmed by 0 bases and J by 6 bases, leaving 16 bases between them. The CDR3 runs 15 residues. DNA of the CDR3: TGTGCCAGCAGCGTAGCTACAACTGGTTTAGCCGAGCAGTACTTC. Translation: CASSVATTGLAEQYF.

The chain uses TRBV5-6 and TRBJ1-5; TRBD1 matches at 7 bases. The CDR3 consists of 15 residues. Trimming cost V 1 base and J 1 base; bases outside gene matches: 2. Germline V gene sequence: CDR1 SGHDT, CDR2 YYEEEE. The CDR3 DNA sequence: TGTGCCAGCAGCTTGTCAGGGGGAAGCAATCAGCCCCAGCATTTT. Protein product: CASSLSGGSNQPQHF.

This clonotype was observed a handful of times. The chain links TRBV12-3 or TRBV12-4 to TRBJ1-1; tentatively, D is TRBD1 (6 bases). There are 15 residues in the CDR3. The V gene lost 2 bases and the J gene lost 2 bases, with 12 bases spanning the gap. CDR3 nucleotides: TGTGCCAGCAGTTTATTAGGGGGACCAAACACTGAAGCTTTCTTT. Amino acid sequence: CASSLLGGPNTEAFF.

This clonotype has a count of ten or more. The chain combines TRBV7-6 with TRBJ2-7; either TRBD1 or TRBD2 may fit D (5 bases each). The length of the CDR3 is 15 residues. Trimming left V 3 bases short and J 3 bases short, with 15 bases between. CDR1 and CDR2 from the germline V gene are SGHVS and FNYEAQ. The CDR3, as DNA: TGTGCCAGCAGCTTCGGGACCGGTAACGGCTACGAGCAGTACTTC. This sequence encodes CASSFGTGNGYEQYF.

This clonotype was seen a handful of times. V usage is TRBV18 and J usage is TRBJ1-1; no clear D gene. The V gene's germline CDR1 is KGHSH and CDR2 LQKENI. The CDR3 length is 15 residues. V was trimmed by 3 bases and J by 2 bases, leaving 13 bases between them. The CDR3 DNA is TGTGCCAGCTCACCTCCCCAGGCGGGAAACACTGAAGCTTTCTTT. Translating gives CASSPPQAGNTEAFF.

This clonotype was found many times. The gene calls are TRBV23-1 and TRBJ2-3; 9 positions match TRBD2. TRBV23-1 carries the ORF label, with uncertain function. The V gene end was trimmed by 10 bases and the J gene end by 6 bases; junction bases not matched to a gene: 11. The CDR3 runs to 14 residues. CDR3 sequence (DNA): TGCGCCACCCGTCGAGCGGGAGGAGGCGATACGCAGTATTTT. The encoded protein is CATRRAGGGDTQYF.